This T cell receptor (beta chain) was captured by sequencing in a study of T cell responses to AZD1222 COVID-19 vaccine. Whole-study findings and limits: The peak T cell response came first, and repertoires were sampled only after it. Baseline serostatus was positive in only a handful of AZD1222 recipients. The donor cohort was predominantly white British with a female majority, and clonal diversity may have been underestimated. With two AZD1222 doses given, Spike-specific TCR breadth and depth both rose.

Points on this clone: Its antigen is currently unknown.

Some clones are missing from TCRdb's copy, which holds only in-frame ones; the method was immunoSEQ multiplex PCR. The data contain approximately 79,000 clones, approximately 89% of them singletons. Per the germline V gene, CDR1 is SGHRS and CDR2 is YFSETQ. V trimming: 1 base; J trimming: 3 bases; junction bases outside the gene matches: 2. The CDR3 length is 15 residues. The clonotype comes from an adult in good health. Material: peripheral blood, obtained on day 0 of AZD1222 vaccination. The chain carries TRBV5-1 and TRBJ2-7, with 12 bases fitting TRBD2. This CDR3 is CASSLLGLAGYEQYF. Here the CDR3 DNA reads TGCGCCAGCAGCTTGCTGGGACTAGCGGGCTACGAGCAGTACTTC.